This T cell receptor (beta chain) was captured by sequencing in a study of blood T cell repertoires in COVID-19. This clone has only a few counts. The V gene's germline CDR1 is SQVTM and CDR2 ANQGSEA. J was trimmed by 7 bases and V by 6 bases; bases with no gene match: 11. This CDR3 contains 15 residues. Measured with immunoSEQ multiplex PCR; TCRdb has only the in-frame clones, and not every one. The sample records approximately 93,000 clones, around 72% being singletons. The V gene is TRBV29-1, the J gene TRBJ1-4; 10 bases are a match to TRBD1. The sequence was obtained from a woman aged 80 or over with acute or convalescent COVID-19. The sequencing sample was made of peripheral blood. CDR3 sequence reads: CSVLTPGTGAEKLFF. Here the CDR3 DNA reads TGCAGCGTCCTAACCCCGGGGACAGGGGCTGAAAAACTGTTTTTT.